Below, 29 T cell receptor beta chains from the same sample are listed, as sequenced in a study of T-cell memory formation after mild COVID-19. TCRdb re-called the 5' RACE reads with MiXCR, one entry per CDR3 protein. The table includes roughly 89,000 distinct CDR3 sequences, less than 15% detected once. Sequencing was carried out using PBMCs or a T cell subset sorted from them (not recorded which). The receptors were gathered from a young man who had mild COVID-19 (a few samples of this study predate the infection). Cell type and time point are not known.

This clonotype occurred a few times. The gene calls are TRBV27 and TRBJ2-7; TRBD2 might be the D (6 bases). The CDR3 runs 13 residues. In germline, CDR1 is MNHEY, CDR2 SMNVEV (reference sequence). Trimming took 6 bases from V and 6 from J, leaving 15 bases between them. CDR3 nucleotides: TGTGCCAGCAGCTTTAAACTAGCTGCCGAGCAGTACTTC. Amino acid sequence: CASSFKLAAEQYF.

The chain couples TRBV7-9 to TRBJ2-1; no clear D. The CDR3 consists of 13 residues. Per the germline V gene, CDR1 is SEHNR and CDR2 is FQNEAQ (reference sequence). Trimming took 7 bases from V and 3 from J, leaving 10 bases between them. In nucleotides, the CDR3 is TGTGCCAGCAACCCCCCAGGCTACAATGAGCAGTTCTTC. It yields the protein CASNPPGYNEQFF.

The chain employs TRBV13 and TRBJ1-6, with 8 bases matching TRBD1. The CDR3 contains 14 residues. Trimming took 5 bases from V and 11 from J; bases not matched to a gene: 8. The germline gives CDR1 PRHDT, CDR2 FYEKMQ (reference sequence). CDR3 in amino acids: CASSPGQGIPPLHF. The CDR3 DNA sequence: TGTGCCAGCAGCCCCGGACAGGGTATTCCACCCCTCCACTTT.

This clonotype was recorded a few times. The chain is built from TRBV5-1 and TRBJ2-7, with D possibly being TRBD1 (6 bases). V was pared by 4 bases and J by 3 bases, with 17 bases between. The CDR3 length is 15 residues. In germline, CDR1 is SGHRS, CDR2 YFSETQ. CDR3 nucleotide sequence: TGCGCCAGCAGCCAGCCCGCCCTCAGGGGCTACGAGCAGTACGTC. Protein product: CASSQPALRGYEQYV.

V is TRBV9 and J is TRBJ1-2, with 8 bases aligning to TRBD1. This CDR3 contains 14 residues. After removal of 0 bases from V and 3 bases from J, the junction contained 1 base not matched to a gene. Germline loops: CDR1 SGDLS, CDR2 YYNGEE. Here the CDR3 DNA reads TGTGCCAGCAGCGTAGGACAGGGGTACTATGGCTACACCTTC. Translated, it gives CASSVGQGYYGYTF.

The rearrangement links TRBV6-5 to TRBJ2-2; 10 nucleotides agree with TRBD1. This CDR3 spans 15 amino acids. Germline V gives CDR1 MNHEY, CDR2 SVGAGI. V was pared by 6 bases and J by 4 bases, with 5 bases of the junction left unmatched. The CDR3, as DNA: TGTGCCAGCAGCTCAGACAGGGGGCGCACCGGGGAGCTGTTTTTT. This translates into CASSSDRGRTGELFF.

The chain recombines TRBV29-1 with TRBJ1-1; D gene uncertain. The CDR3 is made up of 13 amino acids. V was cut by 4 bases and J by 2 bases, with 11 bases left in between. Germline CDR1 and CDR2: SQVTM and ANQGSEA. CDR3 DNA: TGCAGCGTTGCCCCGGGTGTTAACACTGAAGCTTTCTTT. It encodes CSVAPGVNTEAFF.

V and J are TRBV12-3 or TRBV12-4 and TRBJ1-2; D unresolved. V was cut by 1 base and J by 8 bases, with 11 bases left in between. The CDR3 has 13 amino acids. DNA of the CDR3: TGTGCCAGCAGTTTAGGAGGACCCTTGGGCTACACCTTC. Its translation: CASSLGGPLGYTF.

The V call is TRBV7-2, the J call TRBJ2-5, with TRBD2 identical over 11 bases. The CDR3 has 18 amino acids. Germline lookup yields CDR1 SGHTA and CDR2 FQGNSA. Trimming removed 3 bases from V and 5 bases from J; junction bases left unmatched: 14. The CDR3: CASSFRLAGGPIGETQYF. The CDR3 region has the DNA TGTGCCAGCAGCTTTCGTCTAGCGGGGGGCCCGATCGGGGAGACCCAGTACTTC.

This chain links TRBV20-1 with TRBJ2-1; 8 bases match TRBD2. Looked up from germline, CDR1 is DFQATT and CDR2 is SNEGSKA (reference sequence). CDR3 length: 14 residues. V trimming: 1 base; J trimming: 9 bases; junction bases outside the gene matches: 8. The CDR3 DNA follows: TGCAGTGCTAGAGCTTCTAGCGGGTCTAGTGAGCAGTTCTTC. Its translation: CSARASSGSSEQFF.

The rearrangement uses TRBV6-2 or TRBV6-3 and TRBJ1-5; a possible D gene is TRBD1 (6 bases). The CDR3 is 15 amino acids. Trimming stripped 6 bases from V and 0 bases from J, with 12 bases between. Germline V lookup: CDR1 MNHEY, CDR2 SVGEGT. The CDR3 is CASSGGQISNQPQHF. The DNA for the CDR3 is TGTGCCAGCAGCGGCGGACAGATTAGCAATCAGCCCCAGCATTTT.

The CDR3 is CSIGEALGGENEQFF. The CDR3 DNA follows: TGCAGCATCGGGGAGGCCCTCGGGGGGGAGAATGAGCAGTTCTTC. This chain connects TRBV29-1 to TRBJ2-1; TRBD2 matches at 8 bases. Unmatched junction bases numbered 16, after V lost 8 bases and J lost 7 bases. The germline CDR1 and CDR2 sequences are SQVTM and ANQGSEA. This CDR3 is built from 15 residues.

The rearrangement joins TRBV15 to TRBJ2-7; no definite D call. In germline, CDR1 is LNHNV, CDR2 YYDKDF (reference sequence). The V gene lost 3 bases and the J gene lost 0 bases, with 9 bases spanning the gap. The CDR3 sequence is 14 residues long. CDR3 bases: TGTGCCACCAGCAGGAGAAATAGCTCCTACGAGCAGTACGTC. Amino acids: CATSRRNSSYEQYV.

This clonotype was counted ten times or more. The CDR3 nucleotides read TGTGCCAGCAGCTTAAGAGAAACAGCCCTCTTGGATACGCAGTATTTT. This translates into CASSLRETALLDTQYF. The chain has TRBV7-8 and TRBJ2-3; D remains unclear. The CDR3 totals 16 residues. Trimming took off 2 bases at V and 6 bases at J, with 18 bases between the two ends. Germline CDR1 reads SGHVS; CDR2 reads FQNEAQ.

There are many counts of this clonotype. The chain couples TRBV7-9 to TRBJ2-2; D may be TRBD2 (6 bases). This CDR3 is 14 amino acids long. Germline lookup yields CDR1 SEHNR and CDR2 FQNEAQ (reference sequence). Trimming shortened V by 5 bases and J by 9 bases, and 16 bases separated the two germline ends. This CDR3 reads CASSRDSVVRELFF. CDR3 coding DNA: TGTGCCAGCAGCCGGGACTCAGTGGTGCGGGAGCTGTTTTTT.

In this sample, this clonotype turned up a few times. This chain links TRBV2 with TRBJ2-7; 7 bases agree with TRBD2. CDR3 length: 13 residues. Germline CDR1 SNHLY, CDR2 FYNNEI. With 6 bases clipped from V and 1 base from J, the junction kept 3 bases outside the gene matches. The CDR3 spells CASRWGGSYEQYF. The CDR3 DNA sequence: TGTGCCAGCAGGTGGGGGGGTTCCTACGAGCAGTACTTC.

This clonotype was recorded a few times. The rearrangement uses TRBV7-9 and TRBJ2-7; maybe TRBD1 (5 bases). This CDR3 has 11 amino acids. Germline loops: CDR1 SEHNR, CDR2 FQNEAQ (reference sequence). Trimming shortened V by 5 bases and J by 6 bases, and 8 bases separated the two germline ends. The CDR3 loop reads CASSQGFEQYF. CDR3 nucleotide sequence: TGTGCCAGCAGCCAGGGCTTCGAGCAGTACTTC.

Concerning this clonotype itself: An end of the junction does not agree with germline; a read error may underlie this. The chain is built from TRBV5-8 and TRBJ2-1; D is perhaps TRBD1 (5 bases). Germline V lookup: CDR1 SGHTS, CDR2 YDEGEE. The CDR3 is made up of 9 amino acids. This chain's CDR3 is CASSPGLIF. The CDR3, as DNA: TGTGCCAGCAGCCCAGGGCTGATCTTC.

The chain joins TRBV5-6 to TRBJ2-1, with a possible D match to TRBD1 (6 bases). The CDR3 length is 14 residues. Germline CDR1 is SGHDT and CDR2 is YYEEEE. The ends were cut back, 4 bases at V and 5 bases at J, with 13 bases in the middle. The CDR3 DNA is TGTGCCAGCAGCCTGACAGGAAGTGACAATGAGCAGTTCTTC. Protein product: CASSLTGSDNEQFF.

The chain carries TRBV6-6 and TRBJ2-7, with TRBD2 identical over 7 bases. The germline V gene has CDR1 MNHNY and CDR2 SVGAGI (reference sequence). With 8 bases clipped from V and 6 bases from J, the junction kept 4 bases outside the gene matches. The CDR3 is made up of 11 amino acids. CDR3 amino acids: CASGEGGEQYF. CDR3 DNA sequence: TGTGCCAGCGGGGAGGGTGGCGAGCAGTACTTC.

This clonotype was detected ten times or more. The chain has TRBV12-3 or TRBV12-4 and TRBJ1-1; the D gene is possibly TRBD1 (6 bases). V gave up 2 bases and J gave up 8 bases, with 9 bases separating them. The CDR3 consists of 12 residues. CDR3 residues: CASSLPGQEAFF. The CDR3 DNA is TGTGCCAGCAGTTTACCGGGACAAGAAGCTTTCTTT.

In its sample, this clonotype ranks as medium-sized. The chain employs TRBV4-2 and TRBJ2-1; D is unclear. V dropped 0 bases and J dropped 0 bases, with 9 bases sitting between them. The CDR3 extends over 16 amino acids. CDR1 and CDR2 from the germline V gene are LGHNA and YNFKEQ. CDR3 coding DNA: TGTGCCAGCAGCCAAGAGGGATCTACCTCCTACAATGAGCAGTTCTTC. Protein product: CASSQEGSTSYNEQFF.

In its sample, this clonotype was seen a few times. The rearrangement joins TRBV7-9 to TRBJ1-1; D not resolved. V was shortened by 5 bases and J by 1 base, with 11 bases between the two germline ends. This CDR3 comprises 14 residues. The germline CDR1 and CDR2 sequences are SEHNR and FQNEAQ (reference sequence). For the CDR3, the DNA is TGTGCCAGCAGCCCCGACACGGCGAACACTGAAGCTTTCTTT. Residues: CASSPDTANTEAFF.

The chain combines TRBV27 with TRBJ2-7; 8 nucleotides line up with TRBD1. Trimming removed 6 bases from V and 5 bases from J; junction bases left unmatched: 6. The CDR3 length is 13 residues. Germline V gives CDR1 MNHEY, CDR2 SMNVEV (reference sequence). CDR3: CASSRDRRDEQYV. The CDR3 DNA reads TGTGCCAGCAGCAGGGACAGGAGAGACGAGCAGTACGTC.

There are many counts of this clonotype. This chain joins TRBV29-1 and TRBJ2-1; D perhaps matches TRBD2 (6 bases). The germline gives CDR1 SQVTM, CDR2 ANQGSEA. Trimming removed 1 base at V and 9 bases at J, with 16 bases between. The CDR3 totals 14 residues. The CDR3 sequence is CSVEVGSRRGEQFF. The CDR3 DNA reads as TGCAGCGTTGAAGTCGGTAGTAGGAGGGGTGAGCAGTTCTTC.

This clonotype was seen repeatedly, ten times or more. The rearrangement links TRBV29-1 to TRBJ1-1; D gene unclear. V lost 5 bases and J lost 0, with 7 bases in between. The CDR3 covers 12 residues. CDR1 is SQVTM, CDR2 ANQGSEA, per germline. The CDR3 DNA reads TGCAGCGTTACTGTAATGAACACTGAAGCTTTCTTT. Residues: CSVTVMNTEAFF.

This clonotype has more than one count but fewer than ten. The rearrangement joins TRBV13 to TRBJ2-7; D might be TRBD2 (5 bases). This CDR3 is 15 amino acids long. CDR1 and CDR2 (germline): PRHDT, FYEKMQ (reference sequence). Trimming removed 0 bases from V and 2 bases from J, with 11 bases in between. The CDR3 sequence: CASSLGQRETYEQYF. The CDR3 bases are TGTGCCAGCAGCTTAGGACAGAGGGAAACCTACGAGCAGTACTTC.

This clonotype occurred a few times. The chain has TRBV7-6 and TRBJ1-5; 12 nucleotides match TRBD1. Germline lookup yields CDR1 SGHVS and CDR2 FNYEAQ. V shed 2 bases, J shed 2 bases, and the junction held 4 bases outside the gene matches. The CDR3 extends over 17 amino acids. The CDR3 nucleotides are TGTGCCAGCAGCTTACGGGACAGGGGGCTCGGCAATCAGCCCCAGCATTTT. This translates into CASSLRDRGLGNQPQHF. Variable domain in full (rest from reference TRBV7-6 and TRBJ1-5): GAGVSQSPRYKVTKRGQDVALRCDPISGHVSLYWYRQALGQGPEFLTYFNYEAQQDKSGLPNDRFSAERPEGSISTLTIQRTEQRDSAMYRCASSLRDRGLGNQPQHFGDGTRLSIL.

The chain has TRBV4-1 and TRBJ2-7; 8 bases line up with TRBD1. Germline CDR1 is MGHRA and CDR2 is YSYEKL. The CDR3 has 16 residues. After removal of 1 base from V and 3 bases from J, the junction contained 8 bases not matched to a gene. CDR3 sequence (DNA): TGCGCCAGCAGCCAAGTAGTTGGCGGACAGGGCTACGAGCAGTACGTC. Residues: CASSQVVGGQGYEQYV.